This TCR beta chain comes out of a study of shared clonotypes between healthy human individuals (dated by TCRdb to 2018 to 2021). Regarding the research as a whole: A couple of women and three men aged 18 to 49 years were included in the cohort. For each donor, three plates each were used for CD4 naive and CD4 memory, two plates were used for CD8 naive, and one plate was used for CD8 memory. To estimate repertoire size and how much clonotype sharing occurs between individuals, the study deeply sequenced the blood TCR repertoires of a handful of healthy adults. Different laboratories and diverse techniques were used to prepare libraries and sequence TCR repertoires, to increase sequencing depth and limit assay-specific biases. Between about 0.85 and 9.5 billion PBMCs per donor were obtained by leukapheresis.

TCR CDR3 regions were amplified from genomic DNA by multiplex PCR using the deep immunoSEQ assay. Extracted genomic DNA from each cell subset was distributed evenly across all wells of several immunoSEQ 96-well plates, and each plate was treated as a replicate. For sorted subsets, approximately 200 ng of genomic DNA, equivalent to 25,000 to 35,000 T cell genomes, went into each replicate PCR. The purified libraries were quantified using a Qubit 3.0 fluorometer, sized with a Bioanalyzer 2100, and then quantified again using the KAPA Library Quantification kit. A separate single-read 150-cycle Illumina NextSeq 550 flow cell was used to sequence each immunoSEQ 96-well plate. The authors' pipeline ran thus. Because the immunoSEQ output held only junctional sequences and lacked quality scores, the filtering could not match the filtering applied to full-length reads. To assign V/J genes and CDR3, sequences were annotated using PyIR, a Python wrapper for IgBLAST v1.9, with IMGT germline references. Reads were filtered out if the reads had weak V/J assignments (E-value above 1e-6), no CDR3, stop codons, out-of-frame junctions, or ambiguous translated residues. V3J clonotypes were defined as sequences sharing the same inferred V gene, J gene, and CDR3 amino acid sequence. The percentage overlap between two repertoires was calculated by dividing the number of shared unique clonotypes by the size of the smaller repertoire. Three approaches were used to assess repertoire richness: RTK rarefaction, the Chao1 estimator, and Recon v2.1 estimates of unobserved clonotypes. OLGA was used to compute generation probabilities for all TCRbeta clonotypes that the gDNA method yielded from several donors. TCRdb obtained this table from immuneACCESS and retained in-frame rearrangements with V and J assigned. These tables miss some clones; where compared with another copy, unresolved V genes account for less than half of the shortfall, and the remainder is unexplained. For V, J and clone size, that table is used; D and trimming come from the DNA. For this sample the table gives over a million clones, of which 75% to 80% were detected only once. Jointly, the top ten make up approximately 0.5% of the sample.

As to this clone: Its antigen remains unidentified. No qualities accompany the bases; no much larger clone lies one base away.

CDR1 KGHSH and CDR2 LQKENI are derived from the germline V gene. For this chain, trimming is 8 bases at the V end and 3 bases at the J end, and the number of junction bases without a gene match is 10. The CDR3 runs 14 amino acids, cysteine and phenylalanine included. Here the CDR3 DNA is all that survives: 42 bases in frame from base 1. The donors were healthy, HIV-negative adults with no recently reported acute infections or vaccinations. Every donor was a Caucasian adult living in Nashville, Tennessee, USA. CD4+ T cells were enriched by magnetic negative selection; naive cells were then positively selected on CD45RA, and the negative fraction formed the memory subset. Blood was obtained by leukapheresis, after which PBMCs were separated by Ficoll-Histopaque density gradient centrifugation and cryopreserved in liquid nitrogen vapor phase. Analytical flow cytometry was used to check the purity and quantity of each magnetically sorted T cell population. Genomic DNA was isolated from every sorted fraction and measured by UV absorbance on a Nanodrop 2000c.

The research as a whole found: The genetic and exposure-history diversity represented was limited by the small number of donors. Estimated clonotype richness was generally larger for naive than for memory subsets. When a few donors were compared, the shared fraction of clonotypes was around 4.6% for naive CD4, over 3% for naive CD8, roughly 2.3% for memory CD4, and under 0.5% for memory CD8. Sampling was limited to blood, and TCR repertoires in tissue likely differ from TCR repertoires in blood. Compared with non-shared clonotypes, the clonotypes found in all four sorted-subset donors had higher generation probabilities. Pairwise subsampling indicated that sequencing depth was expected to affect the degree of clonotype sharing among donors. Rarefaction of sorted-subset datasets indicated incomplete sequencing despite the large sequencing depth.

Recombination joined TRBV18 with TRBJ2-7; TRBD1 lines up with 7 middle nucleotides. The sample comprised memory CD4+ T cells from PBMCs. Interpreted using the paper, the cell subset or site label stands for: CD45RA-negative fraction. This receptor was identified in a man younger than 35 in good health. Some clones in this sample may be carry-over from other donors' samples. In nucleotides, the sequence is TGTGCCAGCACACACAGGGGAATTAACTACGAGCAGTACTTC. This yields the protein CASTHRGINYEQYF.